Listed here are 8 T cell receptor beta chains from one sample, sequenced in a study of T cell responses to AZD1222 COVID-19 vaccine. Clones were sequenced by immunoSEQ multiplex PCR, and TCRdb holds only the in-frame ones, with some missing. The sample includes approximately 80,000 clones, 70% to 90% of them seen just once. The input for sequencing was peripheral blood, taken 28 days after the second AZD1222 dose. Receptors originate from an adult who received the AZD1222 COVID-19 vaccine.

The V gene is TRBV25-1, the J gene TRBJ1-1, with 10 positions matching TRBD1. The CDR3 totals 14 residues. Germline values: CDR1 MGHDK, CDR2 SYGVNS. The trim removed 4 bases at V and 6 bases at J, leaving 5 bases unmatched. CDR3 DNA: TGTGCCAGCAGTGTTGACAGGGGGCCAGCTGAAGCTTTCTTT. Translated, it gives CASSVDRGPAEAFF.

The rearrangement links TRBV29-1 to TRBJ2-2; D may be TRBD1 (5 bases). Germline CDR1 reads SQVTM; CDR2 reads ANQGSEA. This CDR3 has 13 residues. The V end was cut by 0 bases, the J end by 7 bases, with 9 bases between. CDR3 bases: TGCAGCGTTGAAGATCTAAGGGGCGGGGAGCTGTTTTTT. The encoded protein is CSVEDLRGGELFF.

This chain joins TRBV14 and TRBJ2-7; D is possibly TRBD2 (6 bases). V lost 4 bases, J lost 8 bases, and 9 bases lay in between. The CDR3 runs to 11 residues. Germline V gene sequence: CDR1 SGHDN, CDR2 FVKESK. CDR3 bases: TGTGCCAGCAGCCCGGGACTCAAGCAGTACTTC. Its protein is CASSPGLKQYF.

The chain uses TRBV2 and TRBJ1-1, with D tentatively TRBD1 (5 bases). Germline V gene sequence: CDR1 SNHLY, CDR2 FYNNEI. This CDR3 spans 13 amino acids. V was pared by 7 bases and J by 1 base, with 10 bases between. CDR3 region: CASNPQANTEAFF. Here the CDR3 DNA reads TGTGCCAGCAATCCACAGGCGAACACTGAAGCTTTCTTT.

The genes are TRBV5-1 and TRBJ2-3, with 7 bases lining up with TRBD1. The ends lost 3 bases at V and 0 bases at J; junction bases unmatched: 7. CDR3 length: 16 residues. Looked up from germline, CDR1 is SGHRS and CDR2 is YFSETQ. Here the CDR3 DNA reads TGCGCCAGCAGCTGGGAGACAGGGTCTAGCACAGATACGCAGTATTTT. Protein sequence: CASSWETGSSTDTQYF. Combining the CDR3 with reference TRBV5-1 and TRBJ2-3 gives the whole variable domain KAGVTQTPRYLIKTRGQQVTLSCSPISGHRSVSWYQQTPGQGLQFLFEYFSETQRNKGNFPGRFSGRQFSNSRSEMNVSTLELGDSALYLCASSWETGSSTDTQYFGPGTRLTVL.

The CDR3 loop is CASSRWDTQYF. In nucleotides, the CDR3 is TGTGCCAGCAGCCGGTGGGATACGCAGTATTTT. The V and J genes are TRBV14 and TRBJ2-3; no clear D. The V gene's germline CDR1 is SGHDN and CDR2 FVKESK. The CDR3 is 11 amino acids. Trimming cost V 4 bases and J 6 bases, with 5 bases left between them.

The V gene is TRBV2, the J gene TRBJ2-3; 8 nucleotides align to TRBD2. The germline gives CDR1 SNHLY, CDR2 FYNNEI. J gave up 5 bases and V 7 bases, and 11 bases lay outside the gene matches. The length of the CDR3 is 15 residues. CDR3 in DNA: TGTGCCAGCACCCTCAGCGGGAGCTGGATAGATACGCAGTATTTT. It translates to CASTLSGSWIDTQYF.

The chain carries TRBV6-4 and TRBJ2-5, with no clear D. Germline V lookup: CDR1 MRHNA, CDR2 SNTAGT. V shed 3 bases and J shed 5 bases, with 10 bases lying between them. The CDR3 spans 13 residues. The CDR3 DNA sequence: TGTGCCAGCAGTGAAAGCGTAAGGGAGACCCAGTACTTC. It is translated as CASSESVRETQYF.